This T cell receptor beta chain was recorded in a study of glioma-infiltrating T cells after dendritic cell vaccination. This clone was observed once. Its antigen is still unknown. General study results and limits: Estimated pretreatment TIL content predicted outcome after dendritic cell vaccination.

V dropped 3 bases and J dropped 1; count of bases not matched to a gene: 6. The CDR3 runs to 17 residues. Germline CDR1 is SGHRS and CDR2 is YFSETQ. The method was immunoSEQ multiplex PCR; TCRdb's version includes in-frame clones alone and lacks a portion of them. Of about 110,000 clones listed, 85% to 90% were seen once; the top ten hold 2.7%. The time point here: after dendritic cell vaccination, including at tumor progression/relapse. Selection required adequate fresh-frozen tumor tissue plus more than two years' survival data. None of the glioblastoma patients had an isocitrate dehydrogenase mutation.

The chain employs TRBV5-1 and TRBJ2-5; 13 bases align to TRBD2. Specimen: blood, collected after dendritic cell vaccination. The TCR sequence derives from a human donor with glioblastoma. CDR3 coding DNA: TGCGCCAGCAGCTCCGGGACTAGCGGGACCCCCCAAGAGACCCAGTACTTC. It yields the protein CASSSGTSGTPQETQYF.